The source of this T cell receptor beta chain is a study of T cells in Graves' hyperthyroidism and ophthalmopathy (dated by TCRdb to between 2017 and 2020). Regarding the complete study: Peripheral blood was collected at initial diagnosis, before any treatment. To identify distinguishing TCR V-J signatures, a discovery cohort of 95 to 100 patients was used, comprising roughly 45 with Graves' ophthalmopathy and 57 with stable Graves' hyperthyroidism. Prospective prediction of ophthalmopathy was tested in an independent validation cohort of fewer than 20 hyperthyroidism patients and around 16 patients who later progressed to ophthalmopathy. For training and testing, the 100 or so patients in the discovery cohort were randomly divided in a 7:3 ratio. Thyroid tissue and blood T-cell repertoires from over 5 Graves' hyperthyroidism patients were also compared in the study. Once sampling was done, hyperthyroidism patients were given methimazole at a starting dose of 30 mg daily, whereas ophthalmopathy patients were given high-dose intravenous methylprednisolone. TCR Vbeta CDR3 sequencing of 120 to 150 peripheral blood samples (under 45 ophthalmopathy, 75 hyperthyroidism and roughly 17 progressor patients) is reported in the paper.

General conclusions and limits of the study: A 13 V-J signature model separated ophthalmopathy from stable hyperthyroidism, with roughly 88% sensitivity and 81.08% specificity in cross-validation and 80%/75% in testing. Most expanded thyroid clonotypes (frequency above 0.001) were also found in blood, which suggests that blood repertoires may mirror thyroid immune responses. No statistical method was used to set the sample size in advance, and investigators knew the group allocation. During validation, the model predicted progression to ophthalmopathy a median of approximately 7 months ahead of onset, with around 71% sensitivity and 72.22% specificity.

Ophthalmopathy patients had moderately to severely active disease, Clinical Activity Score of at least 3, NOSPECS grade of at least 4, and duration under 3 months. Exclusion was applied to patients with uncontrolled infections, other autoimmune diseases, pregnancy or lactation. Diagnoses were established on the basis of clinical symptoms, serum thyroxine and TRAb, thyroid ultrasound, and orbital computed tomography. PBMCs were separated from roughly 10 ml of fresh peripheral blood using Ficoll-Paque density gradient centrifugation. Total RNA was extracted with Trizol reagent, and quality was checked on an Agilent 2100 Bioanalyzer. The TCR beta CDR3 regions were amplified from the RNA transcripts. The TCR CDR3 was subjected to a first round of RT-PCR using the HTBI primer set and the Qiagen OneStep RT-PCR kit. Libraries were constructed in a second round of multiplex PCR, after which size selection and purification were carried out. Sequencing of the libraries was done on an Illumina HiSeq2000 using paired-end 100 bp reads. For the original study's pipeline: Raw data were processed with SOAPnuke, discarding reads with adapters, uncalled bases, mean Phred below 15, or no exact constant-primer or identifier match. COPE v1.2.5 was used to merge the high-quality paired reads, and each unique nucleotide sequence was defined as a clonotype. MiTCR v1.1 was used to align the clonotypes against IMGT TRBV, TRBD and TRBJ reference segments. The analysis included only V-J combinations with a frequency above 0.0001, which together covered roughly 99% of the repertoires. The TCS score was defined as F50 (clonal expansion) divided by E x V (chaos), with BLOSUM62-based TCRdist calculated between CDR3 peptides within each V-J. Welch's t-statistics and random forest reduced 514 V-J features to about 13, which were used in a naive Bayes classifier (R e1071). TCRdb reprocessing: public reads trimmed at Q25 with fastp, clones called with MiXCR, in-frame beta chains kept. Each CDR3 protein appears once, grouped with its most common genes and DNA. These V and J calls derive from TCRdb rather than the authors' analysis. In this sample the table shows 490,000 or so distinct CDR3 sequences, less than 25% of which occur a single time. Under 55% of the sample belongs to the ten largest clones.

Reading from cysteine to phenylalanine, the CDR3 counts 14 amino acids. Left in the record is the CDR3 DNA by itself, 42 bases read in frame from the first base. The CDR1 and CDR2 encoded by the germline V gene are ENHRY and SYGVKD. Trimming costs V 1 base and J 0 bases, and their ends lie 7 bases apart. The table lists this clonotype with many counts. There is no known antigen for this receptor. No clone much larger than this one lies a single base away; base qualities are absent. The source of this sequence is a woman aged 70 to 79 with Graves' ophthalmopathy. The chain links TRBV10-3 with TRBJ2-7; no D gene call is confident. Sequencing used blood. At the DNA level, the sequence is TGTGCCATCAGTGAGTACAGTTACTCCTACGAGCAGTACTTC. Translated, this is CAISEYSYSYEQYF.